A single sample is the source of the 21 T cell receptor beta chains below, sequenced in a study of CD8+CD57+ T cells in acquired aplastic anemia. For sequencing, patients were chosen who had shown expansion of CD8+CD57+ cells by flow cytometry. The template for TCR beta VDJ and CDR3 sequence profiling was genomic DNA. TCRdb used MiXCR to reprocess the reads, holding one entry per CDR3 protein. The sample holds about 160,000 distinct CDR3 sequences, around 75% seen once. What was sequenced was sorted CD4+, CD8+, or CD8+CD57+ T cells (not recorded which) from PBMCs. Source of these receptors: a human donor with aplastic anemia.

The CDR3 is CSAPREGEAHNEAFF. Written as DNA, the CDR3 is TGCAGTGCACCGAGGGAGGGGGAGGCCCACAATGAAGCTTTCTTT. This chain uses TRBV20-1 with TRBJ1-1, with D perhaps matching TRBD1 (6 bases). This CDR3 is built from 15 residues. From germline, CDR1 is DFQATT and CDR2 SNEGSKA (reference sequence). V lost 6 bases, J lost 7 bases, and 24 bases lay in between.

The J gene is TRBJ1-1, the V gene TRBV10-3; no reliable D call. Germline CDR1 ENHRY, CDR2 SYGVKD. CDR3 length: 13 residues. V was shortened by 10 bases and J by 1 base, with 13 bases between the two germline ends. For the CDR3, the DNA is TGTGCCACCATAGAACGGGGGAACACTGAAGCTTTCTTT. It translates to CATIERGNTEAFF.

The chain's CDR3 is CSASRDGDDEQYF. In DNA, the CDR3 is TGCAGTGCCAGCCGGGACGGGGACGACGAGCAGTACTTC. The chain has TRBV20-1 and TRBJ2-7; the D call may be TRBD1 or TRBD2 (5 bases each). This CDR3 comprises 13 residues. V lost 6 bases, J lost 5 bases, and 17 bases lay in between. Looked up from germline, CDR1 is DFQATT and CDR2 is SNEGSKA (reference sequence).

In regard to this clonotype: The junction does not match germline at one end; this may be a read error. V is TRBV20-1 and J is TRBJ2-5; TRBD2 matches at 9 bases. Germline CDR1 DFQATT, CDR2 SNEGSKA (reference sequence). CDR3 length: 14 amino acids. CDR3 DNA: TGCGGTGCGGACCGGGGACTAGCTCTAGAGACCCAGTACTTC. Residues: CGADRGLALETQYF.

The table lists this clonotype with a few counts. The chain has TRBV7-6 and TRBJ2-1, with 10 bases aligning to TRBD2. V was pared by 5 bases and J by 4 bases, with 2 bases of the junction left unmatched. Germline CDR1 reads SGHVS; CDR2 reads FNYEAQ. There are 14 residues in the CDR3. The CDR3 here is CASSPSGGYNEQFF. The CDR3, as DNA: TGTGCCAGCAGCCCTAGCGGGGGTTACAATGAGCAGTTCTTC.

J is TRBJ2-7 and V is TRBV20-1; 13 bases are a match to TRBD2. CDR3 length: 18 amino acids. Looked up from germline, CDR1 is DFQATT and CDR2 is SNEGSKA (reference sequence). V lost 0 bases, J lost 0 bases, and 8 bases stayed unmatched. The DNA of the CDR3 is TGCAGTGCTAGAGATTGGGCCCGGACTAGCGGGAGCTCCTACGAGCAGTACTTC. Protein product: CSARDWARTSGSSYEQYF.

The V and J genes are TRBV15 and TRBJ2-6, with a weak D call TRBD2 (6 bases). CDR1 is LNHNV and CDR2 is YYDKDF in the germline V gene (reference sequence). V shed 7 bases and J shed 2 bases, with 6 bases lying between them. This CDR3 comprises 13 residues. CDR3 residues: CATTGAGANVLTF. CDR3 in DNA: TGTGCCACCACGGGAGCTGGGGCCAACGTCCTGACTTTC.

This clonotype was counted a few times. The J gene is TRBJ2-7, the V gene TRBV5-1; D may be TRBD2 (6 bases). The CDR3 runs 14 residues. The V end was cut by 4 bases, the J end by 0 bases, with 11 bases between. Per the germline V gene, CDR1 is SGHRS and CDR2 is YFSETQ. The CDR3 reads CASSPAGSSYEQYF. DNA for the CDR3: TGCGCCAGCAGCCCAGCCGGGAGCTCCTACGAGCAGTACTTC.

The V call is TRBV19, the J call TRBJ2-7; a weak D match, TRBD1 (5 bases). The V gene's germline CDR1 is LNHDA and CDR2 SQIVND (reference sequence). The ends were cut back, 3 bases at V and 1 base at J, with 10 bases in the middle. The CDR3 has 14 residues. CDR3 region: CASSINPGSYEQYF. CDR3 nucleotide sequence: TGTGCCAGTAGTATTAATCCAGGGTCCTACGAGCAGTACTTC.

V usage is TRBV2 and J usage is TRBJ1-5, with D unclear. The germline V and J ends were trimmed by 4 bases and 2 bases, with 9 bases remaining between them. The V gene's germline CDR1 is SNHLY and CDR2 FYNNEI. The CDR3 is made up of 14 amino acids. The CDR3, as DNA: TGTGCCAGCAGTGCCGGGAAGGGCAATCAGCCCCAGCATTTT. Its protein is CASSAGKGNQPQHF.

The rearrangement uses TRBV10-3 and TRBJ2-4; no definite D call. With 6 bases removed from V and 1 base from J, the gap between germline ends came to 13 bases. Germline-derived CDR1 and CDR2 are ENHRY and SYGVKD. The length of the CDR3 is 15 residues. The CDR3 sequence: CAIRDEPRAKNIQYF. The DNA for the CDR3 is TGTGCCATCAGGGATGAACCTCGGGCCAAAAACATTCAGTACTTC.

As DNA, the CDR3 is TGTGCCAGCTCACCCCCGGGACAGTACAATGAGCAGTTCTTC. This gives the protein CASSPPGQYNEQFF. This sequence joins TRBV24-1 and TRBJ2-1, with 7 bases aligning to TRBD1. The CDR3 extends over 14 amino acids. Losses at the gene ends were 11 bases for V and 4 bases for J; bases not matched to a gene: 10. Germline CDR1 is KGHDR and CDR2 is SFDVKD.

V usage is TRBV29-1 and J usage is TRBJ2-6, with D possibly TRBD2 on 5 matching bases. Germline CDR1 reads SQVTM; CDR2 reads ANQGSEA. The V gene lost 6 bases and the J gene lost 0 bases, with 9 bases spanning the gap. This CDR3 comprises 14 residues. CDR3 residues: CSVRDFSGANVLTF. The CDR3 coding sequence is TGCAGCGTGAGGGATTTCTCTGGGGCCAACGTCCTGACTTTC.

About this clonotype: Sequence at one end of the junction differs from germline and may be a read error. The chain employs TRBV15 and TRBJ2-2, with TRBD2 matching 7 bases. This CDR3 comprises 15 residues. Per the germline V gene, CDR1 is LNHNV and CDR2 is YYDKDF (reference sequence). The CDR3 DNA sequence: TGTGCCACAAGCAGCGGACTAGGAGGCACCGGGGAGCTGTTTTTT. It is translated as CATSSGLGGTGELFF.

With regard to this clonotype: A junction boundary mismatches the germline segment, possibly from a read error. The chain recombines TRBV15 with TRBJ2-3, with TRBD2 matching over 8 bases. Germline V gene lookup returns CDR1 LNHNV and CDR2 YYDKDF (reference sequence). CDR3 length: 16 amino acids. The CDR3 reads CATSRRDRGGIDTQYF. CDR3 sequence (DNA): TGTGCCACCAGCAGGCGTGACCGGGGGGGCATAGATACGCAGTACTTT.

This clonotype appeared a single time. This chain joins TRBV7-8 and TRBJ2-4, with no clear D. Deletions cut 4 bases from V and 0 bases from J, with 10 bases between. Germline V gene data show CDR1 as SGHVS and CDR2 as FQNEAQ. This CDR3 has 15 amino acids. The CDR3 bases are TGTGCCAGCAGCTCTGTCCAAATAGCCAAAAACATTCAGTACTTC. As protein: CASSSVQIAKNIQYF.

The chain links TRBV10-3 to TRBJ2-7; 13 positions agree with TRBD2. The CDR3 length is 15 residues. The germline gives CDR1 ENHRY, CDR2 SYGVKD. Trimming removed 6 bases from V and 0 bases from J; junction bases left unmatched: 2. CDR3 nucleotides: TGTGCCATCAGGGGGACTAGCGGGACCTCCTACGAGCAGTACTTC. Translating gives CAIRGTSGTSYEQYF.

This chain connects TRBV7-2 to TRBJ2-3; unclear D gene. The germline V and J ends were trimmed by 1 base and 4 bases, with 9 bases remaining between them. Germline loops: CDR1 SGHTA, CDR2 FQGNSA. The CDR3 totals 14 residues. This chain's CDR3 is CASSLDGLADTQYF. The CDR3 DNA follows: TGTGCCAGCAGCTTAGACGGGCTAGCAGATACGCAGTATTTT.

This chain uses TRBV2 with TRBJ1-4; 8 positions agree with TRBD1. The CDR3 runs to 16 residues. In germline, CDR1 is SNHLY, CDR2 FYNNEI. Trimming cost V 0 bases and J 8 bases; bases outside gene matches: 8. CDR3 residues: CASSEALRTGWEKLFF. CDR3 bases: TGTGCCAGCAGTGAAGCGCTTCGGACAGGGTGGGAAAAACTGTTTTTT.

This clonotype was found once. The genes are TRBV7-6 and TRBJ2-2; the match to TRBD2 covers 11 bases. Germline V CDR1 and CDR2: SGHVS, FNYEAQ. V shed 6 bases, J shed 8 bases, and the junction held 5 bases outside the gene matches. The length of the CDR3 is 14 residues. For the CDR3, the DNA is TGTGCCAGCAGACTAGCGGGGGCCTCGGGGGAGCTGTTTTTT. It yields the protein CASRLAGASGELFF.

The chain has TRBV25-1 and TRBJ2-1, with 10 bases fitting TRBD2. The CDR3 runs 15 residues. CDR1 is MGHDK, CDR2 SYGVNS, per germline. J gave up 1 base and V 8 bases, and 5 bases lay outside the gene matches. The CDR3 coding sequence is TGTGCCAGCGGGACAGCGGGAGGGTCCTACAATGAGCAGTTCTTC. Its translation is CASGTAGGSYNEQFF.